Listed below are T cell receptor beta chains from one sample, sequenced in a study of blood T cell repertoires in COVID-19. The method was immunoSEQ multiplex PCR; TCRdb's version includes in-frame clones alone and lacks a portion of them. The table lists approximately 470,000 clones, about nine tenths of them singletons. Sample: PBMCs or T cells enriched from blood (not recorded which). These receptors were taken from a woman under 30 who had recovered from COVID-19. CDR3s include the opening cysteine and the closing phenylalanine or tryptophan. A D gene is named only where the DNA matches it firmly. Some rows mark clone size as missing; the rest say once, few, many or name a class of expanded clone.

d_call	clone_size	v_call	j_call	cdr3_nt	cdr3_aa
TRBD1	.	TRBV24-1	TRBJ1-2	TGTGCCACTGAGGGGGCGGACTATGGCTACACCTTC	CATEGADYGYTF
.	.	TRBV7-9	TRBJ2-1	TGTGCCAGCAGCTTACCCAGGGTTGGCGACAATGAGCAGTTCTTC	CASSLPRVGDNEQFF
TRBD1	.	TRBV5-5	TRBJ1-2	TGTGCCAGCAGCCCGACGGACAGGGGCTATGGCTACACCTTC	CASSPTDRGYGYTF
.	.	TRBV2	TRBJ1-4	TGTGCCATATCTTACAGGGAGGGTGAAAAACTGTTTTTT	CAISYREGEKLFF
TRBD2	.	TRBV18	TRBJ2-1	TGTGCCAGCTCACCATTGACTAGCGGGGGTGGAGGCAATGAGCAGTTCTTC	CASSPLTSGGGGNEQFF
TRBD1	.	TRBV2	TRBJ1-5	TGTGCCAGCAGTGAAGCGGAGACAGGGGGCTTGCCCCAGCATTTT	CASSEAETGGLPQHF
.	.	TRBV6-1	TRBJ1-1	TGTGCCAGCAGTGAAGCCCTGGGGGGAGACACTGAAGCTTTCTTT	CASSEALGGDTEAFF
.	.	TRBV18	TRBJ1-1	TGTGCCAGCTCACCCGGACAGTTAAAGAACACTGAAGCTTTCTTT	CASSPGQLKNTEAFF
.	few	TRBV18	TRBJ1-5	TGTGCCAGCTCACTCCTTGTTGATCAGCCCCAGCATTTT	CASSLLVDQPQHF
.	.	TRBV11-2	TRBJ1-1	TGTGCCAGCAGCATCCCCTACCCCATGAACACTGAAGCTTTCTTT	CASSIPYPMNTEAFF
TRBD1	few	TRBV6-5	TRBJ2-1	TGTGCCGGGGGCCCCGGGACAGTCTACAATGAGCAGTTCTTC	CAGGPGTVYNEQFF
TRBD1	.	TRBV7-9	TRBJ1-6	TGTGCCAGCACCCCAACAGGGGGCGATTCACCCCTCCACTTT	CASTPTGGDSPLHF
.	.	TRBV4-1	TRBJ1-2	TGCGCCAGCAGCCAAGTGGAGAAAGGAACGGGGTATGGCTACACCTTC	CASSQVEKGTGYGYTF
.	.	TRBV7-2	TRBJ1-3	TGTGCCAGCACCCTCTACTCTGGAAACACCATATATTTT	CASTLYSGNTIYF
.	.	TRBV12-3/TRBV12-4	TRBJ1-2	TGTGCCACCACGCTGGGAGGGGATGGCTACACCTTC	CATTLGGDGYTF
TRBD1	.	TRBV11-2	TRBJ1-1	TGTGCCAGCAGCCAGACAGGGTCGAACACTGAAGCTTTCTTT	CASSQTGSNTEAFF
.	.	TRBV18	TRBJ1-2	TGTGCCAGCTCACCATCCGGGTTCTACGGCTACACCTTC	CASSPSGFYGYTF
TRBD2	once	TRBV2	TRBJ2-3	TGTGCCAGCAGACCCACTAGCGGGGAAGCAGATACGCAGTATTTT	CASRPTSGEADTQYF
TRBD2	.	TRBV7-2	TRBJ2-1	TGTGCCAGCAGCTTCCTGACTAGCGGGGGCAATGAGCAGTTCTTC	CASSFLTSGGNEQFF
.	.	TRBV5-1	TRBJ2-2	TGCGCCAGCAGCGTAATTAGGGGCCTGAACACCGGGGAGCTGTTTTTT	CASSVIRGLNTGELFF
.	.	TRBV15	TRBJ2-5	TGTGCCACCAGCAGAACCGGGAGACAAGAGACCCAGTACTTC	CATSRTGRQETQYF
TRBD1	.	TRBV30	TRBJ1-2	TGTGCCTGGAGTTCCACACCTCCAGGGACAGGGGTTAGGAATGGCTACACCTTC	CAWSSTPPGTGVRNGYTF
.	.	TRBV21-1	TRBJ1-1	TGTGCCAGCAGCCCCCGGGGGGGGAACACTGAAGCTTTCTTT	CASSPRGGNTEAFF
TRBD1	.	TRBV3-1/TRBV3-2	TRBJ1-6	TGTGCCAGCAGCCAAGGGTCACAGGGGATAGGACCCCTCCACTTT	CASSQGSQGIGPLHF
TRBD2	once	TRBV5-6	TRBJ2-7	TGTGCCAGCAGCCTTGGCGGGGGGGCGGCCTACGAGCAGTACTTC	CASSLGGGAAYEQYF
.	once	TRBV28	TRBJ1-4	TGTGCCAGCTCCTCGGACAGAGGCGAAAAACTGTTTTTT	CASSSDRGEKLFF
.	.	TRBV2	TRBJ2-1	TGTGCCAGCAGTGCTCTCAGGGCCGTCACTGAGCAGTTCTTC	CASSALRAVTEQFF
TRBD2	.	TRBV19	TRBJ2-7	TGTGCCAGTAGTAGACCTACTAGCGAGGGATCGAACGAGCAGTACTTC	CASSRPTSEGSNEQYF
TRBD2	.	TRBV19	TRBJ2-5	TGTGCCAGTAGTGTCGGGACTAGCGGCCAAGAGACCCAGTACTTC	CASSVGTSGQETQYF
.	few	TRBV6-6	TRBJ1-4	TGTGCCAGCAGCCCTATGAATGAAAAACTGTTTTTT	CASSPMNEKLFF
.	.	TRBV7-2	TRBJ2-1	TGTGCCAGCAGCTTATCAGGAAGTGAATCCAATGAGCAGTTCTTC	CASSLSGSESNEQFF
.	.	TRBV3-1/TRBV3-2	TRBJ1-5	TGTGCCAGCAGCCAAGGCGCTACTAATGGTCAGCCCCAGCATTTT	CASSQGATNGQPQHF
.	.	TRBV11-2	TRBJ2-5	TGTGCCAGCAGCTTAGTCGGGGGTTGGTATGAGACCCAGTACTTC	CASSLVGGWYETQYF
.	few	TRBV27	TRBJ2-1	TGTGCCAGCAGTTTATCCCTTAACAATGAGCAGTTCTTC	CASSLSLNNEQFF
TRBD1	.	TRBV6-5	TRBJ2-2	TGTGCCAGTCCGGACGAGGGGGCGCACACCGGGGAGCTGTTTTTT	CASPDEGAHTGELFF
TRBD1	.	TRBV18	TRBJ2-7	TGTGCCAGCTCACCAGGGACAGGGGACGAGCAGTACTTC	CASSPGTGDEQYF
.	once	TRBV7-9	TRBJ2-7	TGTGCCAGCAGCTCCACAAGGACAGAAAGTTACGAGCAGTACTTC	CASSSTRTESYEQYF
.	.	TRBV5-4	TRBJ2-4	TGTGCCAGCAGCTTGGGGGCAGATCGAAAGCCCCTCTTC	CASSLGADRKPLF
.	.	TRBV30	TRBJ1-6	TGTGCCTGGACGAGCAGCGGGAATTCACCCCTCCACTTT	CAWTSSGNSPLHF
TRBD1	.	TRBV30	TRBJ1-2	TGTGCCTGGAGTGCAGGACAGGGGAATGGCTACACCTTC	CAWSAGQGNGYTF
TRBD1	.	TRBV19	TRBJ1-1	TGTGCCAGTACCTCGATTCGAGCAGGGGGCCGAACTGAAGCTTTCTTT	CASTSIRAGGRTEAFF
.	few	TRBV2	TRBJ2-7	TGTGCCAGCAGCCTGTACGAGCAGTACTTC	CASSLYEQYF
TRBD1	.	TRBV15	TRBJ1-2	TGTGCCACCAGCAGAGCATTCCCAGGGGGGATAGGCTACACCTTC	CATSRAFPGGIGYTF
TRBD1	.	TRBV10-2	TRBJ1-2	TGCGCCAGCAGTATCTGGACAGGGGGGCAAGGCTACACCTTC	CASSIWTGGQGYTF